This entry is about one T cell receptor beta chain. A few counts support this clone. This receptor's antigen is unknown. Base quality data are lacking; no much larger clone is found one base away. The library was prepared using the immunoSEQ multiplex PCR assay. A mixture of 60 forward primers for TCR Vbeta segments and 13 reverse primers for TCR Jbeta segments was used in the multiplex PCR. The CDR3 region of rearranged TCR beta genes was amplified from genomic DNA by a multiplex PCR assay. The Illumina HiSeq System was used to sequence the amplified TCR beta libraries as 87-base-pair reads. Per the source publication's procedure: A later analysis tallied roughly 80 million unique TCR beta chains across the 600 to 700 repertoires, and some 10 million of those chains were shared by two or more donors. A nearest-neighbor algorithm error-corrected the raw reads and collapsed the reads into unique sequences, merging closely related sequences to remove PCR and sequencing errors. CDR3 sequences were aligned to IMGT reference sequences to assign V, D and J gene segments. Each retained sequence needed at least a six-nucleotide match to both a V gene segment and a J gene segment. Rearrangements were called productive when the CDR3 lacked stop codons and stayed in frame with V and J; all others were non-productive. Following IMGT convention, CDR3 was defined as the stretch from the second conserved V-encoded cysteine up to the conserved J-encoded phenylalanine. The earlier analysis of about 560 of the donors excluded any sequence lacking an unambiguous match to a single V gene segment. In an earlier analysis of some 590 of the donors, V segments were called functional above 56.7% productive rearrangements and were called segregating when the between-donor standard deviation exceeded 5%. A statistical classification framework was built for diagnosing cytomegalovirus status from the catalog of TCR beta chain sequences. V and J gene assignment, in a later analysis, came from comparing TCR nucleotide sequences with IMGT/GENE-DB human TR gene sequences. The TCRdist pipeline was used in a later analysis to assign CDR3 sequences and most-parsimonious VDJ recombination scenarios. A later analysis defined each TCR beta chain by its CDR3 amino acid sequence plus V-gene family, and excluded reads lacking a unique V-gene family. In a later analysis, 450 to 600 highly shared, low-generation-probability nucleotide sequences were removed to address suspected cross-contamination and a sequencing artifact. For each public chain, a later analysis derived a clonal expansion index from normalized ranks of inferred template counts within each repertoire. Generation probabilities in a later analysis came from a VDJ recombination model fitted to out-of-frame rearrangements, and those results were checked against IGoR. In a later analysis, hypergeometric tests were used to score TCR-TCR, TCR-HLA and TCR-CMV co-occurrence, with a repertoire-size bias correction applied to TCR pairs. A later analysis estimated false discovery rates by permuting HLA or CMV assignments 20 times. In a later analysis, co-occurring TCRs were grouped with DBSCAN, and TCRdist sequence similarity was added when clustering was performed within HLA-allele-positive subsets. Co-occurrence clustering excluded repertoires with fewer than 30,000 or more than 120,000 public chains, plus five with anomalous nucleotide sharing. In TCRdb, the immuneACCESS table is reduced to in-frame sequences with V and J assigned. These tables do not hold every clone; where another copy was compared, an unresolved V gene accounts for under half, and the others remain unexplained. Clone size and the V and J calls come from that table; the DNA yielded D and trimming. In this sample the table shows 150,000 to 200,000 clones, 79% of which occur a single time. 2.1% of the sample comes from the top ten.

V drops 3 bases and J drops 5 bases, leaving 16 bases in between. Taken from the germline V gene, the CDR1 and CDR2 loops are KGHSH and LQKENI. Its CDR3 holds 15 amino acids, cysteine through phenylalanine. Kept here is only the CDR3 DNA, which spans 45 bases and is read in frame from base 1. This entry is derived from a study of cytomegalovirus exposure and HLA in healthy donors (dated by TCRdb to the late 2010s). Concerning the study at large: An earlier analysis of roughly 630 of the donors reported about 250 Gb of sequence data and about 100 million unique TCR beta sequences from about 179 million T cells. All discovery cohort repertoires had been generated on a single sequencing platform. Alongside the repertoire data, information on donor age, sex, ethnicity and CMV serostatus was compiled. An early release covering some 640 HLA-typed donors comprised about 300 gigabases of sequencing data and approximately 80 million unique TCR sequences. Using immunosequencing, the study profiled T cell repertoires from 550 to 750 subjects and related those repertoires to cytomegalovirus serostatus. The number of typed donors differed by locus: roughly 629-630 for A, B, C, DRB1 and DQB1; 500 to 550 for DQA1; 606 for DPA1; and some 430 for DPB1. A later genetic analysis took genome-wide SNP genotypes for about 65% of the roughly 670 donors and used that subset as a discovery cohort. Both class I and class II loci were covered by HLA typing, at four-digit resolution. Among roughly 400 genotyped donors of the cohort, an average of 235,054 unique TCR beta nucleotide sequences were sequenced per donor, roughly a sixth of them non-productive. To predict cytomegalovirus infection status, the study combined high-throughput TCR immunosequencing, statistical association of individual TCRs with disease status, and machine learning. Rather than drawing on any new phenotypic data, the later analysis identified candidate immune exposures from TCR beta sequences and the way those sequences occurred across donors. A separate validation cohort of 100 to 150 different subjects was used in addition to the roughly 620-subject first cohort. To study patterns of TCR occurrence, a later analysis re-analyzed previously published TCR beta repertoires from 666 donors and added high-resolution HLA genotyping. About 5 DR-DQ haplotypes were handled as single units for association and clustering, since linkage in the cohort was strong. The genetic ancestry cluster associated with self-reported Caucasian donors included over 80% of the roughly 410 genotyped donors. The study aimed to test whether cataloging public T cell receptors could reveal signatures of past pathogen exposure. To decide whether each TCR beta V gene segment behaved as functional or pseudogenic, an earlier analysis of 587 of the donors relied on high-throughput TCR beta sequencing. The investigation overall reported the following: At a false discovery rate of 0.05, a later analysis linked under 20,000 TCR beta sequences to specific HLA alleles. In an earlier analysis of 587 of the donors, most TCR beta V segments appeared in productive rearrangements about 87% or about 30% of the time, broadly matching IMGT annotations. For the cohort, immune exposure information was limited to CMV serostatus. A further reported finding was that TCR beta sequences accurately predicted the HLA-A and HLA-B alleles for most subjects in the first cohort. Some IMGT-functional V segments, including TRBV6-2 and TRBV6-3, could not be distinguished by the 87-base-pair reads and were therefore excluded. When HLA alleles, especially DR and DQ, strongly co-occurred, attributing TCR associations to individual alleles was difficult. It was suggested by the authors that the approach could potentially be generalized to other disease states and immunological phenotypes. Because some donors lacked HLA typing at each locus, the association tests relied only on the typed subset. Most TCR sequences were seen in very few donors, while some public TCRs were found in many individuals. Because counts were too low, around 18 rarely observed V segments, including chromosome 9 orphons, were left out of the earlier analysis of a few hundred of the donors. In a later analysis, TCR association rates were found to vary across HLA loci, with the most associated TCRs seen for DRB1 alleles and the fewest for HLA-C alleles. Linkage disequilibrium might explain the correlated functional status among segregating V segments, but an unknown experimental factor could not be ruled out. A cluster of highly shared sequence variants was judged likely to be a technical artifact of the sequencing pipeline. In a later analysis, HLA-associated TCR beta chains were found to be more clonally expanded and to have lower generation probabilities than equally common non-associated chains. In the study, some 160 TCR beta chains were listed as associated with cytomegalovirus. In both the original and validation cohorts, the classifier was reported to diagnose cytomegalovirus status with high specificity and sensitivity. Several of the top co-occurrence clusters appeared to be linked to parvovirus B19, influenza, CMV and Epstein-Barr virus, according to a later analysis. A later genetic analysis associated a missense DCLRE1C variant with V-gene and J-gene trimming of TCR beta chains, and an independent cohort replicated the association. A few of the identified cytomegalovirus-associated TCR beta chains were confirmed in vitro to be specific for cytomegalovirus antigens. Only TCR beta chains were sequenced in this cohort, and the absence of alpha or paired-chain data limited detectable features. Most CMV-associated TCR beta chains appeared to be HLA-restricted in a later analysis, and the HLA associations seemed to be driven largely by CMV exposure. In a later genetic analysis, fewer N-insertions in productive TCRs were reported among donors in an Asian-associated ancestry cluster than the approximately 670-donor mean. The presence/absence analyses assumed that sequencing depth was roughly uniform across donors, and that assumption may not be true.

In total, about 650 healthy bone marrow donors made up the cohort. Cohort members were all nominally healthy when sampled, although unrecorded immune exposures were likely present. The donor was CMV seronegative and belonged to the group of 320 or so seronegative cohort members. Each donor provided a peripheral blood sample, and peripheral blood mononuclear cells were used for TCR beta sequencing. The Qiagen DNeasy Blood Extraction Kit was used to extract genomic DNA from the blood cell samples. The receptor comes from a man aged 40-55 years in good health and CMV-seronegative. The material sequenced was PBMCs. The chain is assembled from TRBV18 and TRBJ1-1; the D gene is perhaps TRBD1, on 5 matching bases. The CDR3 is CASSPRRGVGTEAFF. At the DNA level, the sequence is TGTGCCAGCTCACCCCGGAGGGGAGTGGGTACTGAAGCTTTCTTT.